This TCR beta chain was sequenced for a study of CD8+CD57+ T cells in acquired aplastic anemia. Looking at the study overall: Each DNA sample taken from sorted CD4+ and CD8+ cells came to approximately 3.2 ug on average.

Researchers used genomic DNA as the template to profile TCR beta VDJ and CDR3. TCRdb independently ran MiXCR on the reads; one entry per CDR3 protein. Here the sample spans around 170,000 distinct CDR3 sequences, around 47% being singletons. Findings and caveats of the study: The study found no significant CD8+ Simpson's diversity difference between patients and controls.

About this clonotype: Its specificity is unknown.

Those patients picked for sequencing had displayed CD8+CD57+ cell expansion on flow cytometry. As a group, the patients uniformly had severe acquired aplastic anemia. CDR3 length: 15 residues. After removal of 3 bases from V and 1 base from J, the junction contained 6 bases not matched to a gene. Germline-derived CDR1 and CDR2 are DFQATT and SNEGSKA (reference sequence). The sequencing sample was made of sorted CD4+, CD8+, or CD8+CD57+ T cells (not recorded which) from PBMCs. The origin of this receptor is a human donor with aplastic anemia. The chain uses TRBV20-1 and TRBJ2-3; 8 bases are a match to TRBD2. The DNA of the CDR3 is TGCAGTGCTAGGGGGCTAGCGGGTCGCACAGATACGCAGTATTTT. Residues: CSARGLAGRTDTQYF.